The T cell receptor (beta chain) under discussion was sequenced for a study of response to subunit inactivated influenza vaccine. In germline, CDR1 is DFQATT, CDR2 SNEGSKA (reference sequence). Losses at the gene ends were 6 bases for V and 6 bases for J; bases not matched to a gene: 21. CDR3 length equals 17 residues. TCRdb reanalysed the RT-PCR reads using MiXCR and keeps one entry per CDR3 protein. The profile covers 800,000 or so distinct CDR3 sequences, with over 20% appearing a single time and approximately 10% taken by the ten largest. This chain joins TRBV20-1 and TRBJ2-3; TRBD2 matches at 7 bases. Material: PBMCs from blood, obtained around 5 days after vaccination. The sequence came from a middle-aged man who received an inactivated influenza vaccine. The CDR3 DNA reads TGCAGTGCCAGTGGGGCCTTGAGCGGGACTATGGTGGATACGCAGTATTTT. Amino acids: CSASGALSGTMVDTQYF.